One sample yielded the 28 T cell receptor beta chains listed below, sequenced in a study of T cells in Graves' hyperthyroidism and ophthalmopathy. RNA transcripts were the template for amplifying TCR beta CDR3 regions. Carried out on the TCR CDR3, a first-round RT-PCR used the HTBI primer set. One entry per CDR3 protein, called by TCRdb with MiXCR from the multiplex PCR reads. The sample shows roughly 240,000 distinct CDR3 sequences, about 17% of them seen only once. Sequencing used blood. These receptors all come from a woman in her late teens or twenties with Graves' ophthalmopathy.

This clonotype has at least ten counts. The CDR3: CASSSGLTPQHF. CDR3 coding DNA: TGTGCCAGCAGTTCCGGACTGACGCCGCAGCATTTT. V usage is TRBV6-5 and J usage is TRBJ1-5; no clear D gene. The V gene's germline CDR1 is MNHEY and CDR2 SVGAGI. The CDR3 has 12 residues. Trimming took 4 bases from V and 13 from J, leaving 14 bases between them.

This clonotype has a count of ten or more. J is TRBJ2-3 and V is TRBV11-2; D ambiguous. The germline V gene has CDR1 SGHAT and CDR2 FQNNGV. The CDR3 extends over 12 amino acids. The ends were cut back, 5 bases at V and 8 bases at J, with 11 bases in the middle. The CDR3 nucleotides read TGTGCCAGCAGCCCGATCAGAGTTACGCAGTATTTT. The encoded protein is CASSPIRVTQYF.

This clonotype appeared a few times. The chain recombines TRBV11-2 with TRBJ2-5; D not certain. The CDR3 sequence is 13 residues long. Germline CDR1 SGHAT, CDR2 FQNNGV. Trimming pared 2 bases from V and 4 bases from J, leaving 8 bases between. The CDR3 DNA reads as TGTGCCAGCAGCTTATGGCGGACAGAGACCCAGTACTTC. As protein: CASSLWRTETQYF.

The table lists this clonotype with many counts. This rearrangement joins TRBV12-3 or TRBV12-4 to TRBJ1-1; D may be TRBD1 (5 bases). This CDR3 is built from 12 residues. Between the trimmed V and J ends, which lost 6 bases and 8 bases, there was a span of 13 bases. The CDR3 DNA reads TGTGCCAGCAGAACGGGGACCGGAGAAGCTTTCTTT. Translated, it gives CASRTGTGEAFF.

This clonotype was counted at least ten times. This chain joins TRBV6-5 and TRBJ1-4; no reliable D call. Trimming stripped 1 base from V and 5 bases from J, with 8 bases between. Germline V gene lookup returns CDR1 MNHEY and CDR2 SVGAGI. The CDR3 consists of 14 residues. CDR3 nucleotide sequence: TGTGCCAGCAGTTACTTGGGGAGCAATGAAAAACTGTTTTTT. It is translated as CASSYLGSNEKLFF.

This clonotype was seen ten or more times. The chain combines TRBV7-3 with TRBJ2-2; D gene ambiguous. The CDR3 length is 13 residues. The ends were cut back, 4 bases at V and 7 bases at J, with 10 bases in the middle. Germline loops: CDR1 SGHTA, CDR2 FQGTGA. CDR3 coding DNA: TGTGCCAGCAGCTCCCCTACGGGCGGGGAGCTGTTTTTT. This sequence encodes CASSSPTGGELFF.

The sample holds many counts of this clonotype. The CDR3 loop reads CASSYGAISPTEAFF. DNA of the CDR3: TGTGCCAGCAGTTACGGGGCAATCAGTCCCACTGAAGCTTTCTTT. This chain links TRBV28 with TRBJ1-1, with TRBD1 as a possible D gene (5 bases). The CDR3 sequence is 15 residues long. CDR1 is MDHEN, CDR2 SYDVKM, per germline. V was trimmed by 4 bases and J by 4 bases, leaving 16 bases between them.

Many counts were recorded for this clonotype. The V call is TRBV28, the J call TRBJ2-7, with a weak D call TRBD2 (5 bases). This CDR3 comprises 12 residues. Germline V CDR1 and CDR2: MDHEN, SYDVKM. Trimming cost V 6 bases and J 4 bases, with 10 bases left between them. CDR3 in amino acids: CASSYGMYEQYF. The CDR3 DNA sequence: TGTGCCAGCAGCTACGGGATGTACGAGCAGTACTTC.

This clonotype was found many times. The chain uses TRBV9 and TRBJ1-6; no reliable D call. In germline, CDR1 is SGDLS, CDR2 YYNGEE. There are 14 residues in the CDR3. Trimming took 4 bases from V and 9 from J, leaving 14 bases between them. For the CDR3, the DNA is TGTGCCAGCAGCCTCAATGGGGTTGGTTCACCCCTCCACTTT. This sequence encodes CASSLNGVGSPLHF. Filled out from reference TRBV9 and TRBJ1-6, the complete variable domain reads DSGVTQTPKHLITATGQRVTLRCSPRSGDLSVYWYQQSLDQGLQFLIQYYNGEERAKGNILERFSAQQFPDLHSELNLSSLELGDSALYFCASSLNGVGSPLHFGNGTRLTVT.

There are many counts of this clonotype. V gene TRBV5-6 combines with J gene TRBJ2-3; D is perhaps TRBD1 (6 bases). Trimming removed 4 bases at V and 0 bases at J, with 27 bases between. The germline V gene encodes CDR1 SGHDT and CDR2 YYEEEE. This CDR3 has 20 residues. The CDR3 nucleotides are TGTGCCAGCAGCCAGGAATGGGGGCAGGGGCCACCCGATAGCACAGATACGCAGTATTTT. Its protein product is CASSQEWGQGPPDSTDTQYF.

This clonotype was detected many times. DNA for the CDR3: TGTGCCAGCAGCTTAACCCAACGGACTGAAGCTTTCTTT. It translates to CASSLTQRTEAFF. This chain joins TRBV11-2 and TRBJ1-1, with no clear D. Trimming removed 2 bases from V and 5 bases from J, with 9 bases in between. The CDR3 sequence is 13 residues long. Germline values: CDR1 SGHAT, CDR2 FQNNGV. The full variable domain, in which reference TRBV11-2 and TRBJ1-1 provide the parts outside the CDR3, is EAGVAQSPRYKIIEKRQSVAFWCNPISGHATLYWYQQILGQGPKLLIQFQNNGVVDDSQLPKDRFSAERLKGVDSTLKIQPAKLEDSAVYLCASSLTQRTEAFFGQGTRLTVV.

There are many counts of this clonotype. The chain combines TRBV5-6 with TRBJ2-1; D remains ambiguous. Germline V CDR1 and CDR2: SGHDT, YYEEEE. The CDR3 runs to 16 residues. Deletions cut 4 bases from V and 6 bases from J, with 20 bases between. CDR3 amino acids: CASSPPLVPNSNEQFF. The CDR3 DNA sequence: TGTGCCAGCAGCCCCCCGTTGGTGCCTAACTCCAATGAGCAGTTCTTC.

V usage is TRBV13 and J usage is TRBJ2-5; 11 nucleotides agree with TRBD2. Germline V gene lookup returns CDR1 PRHDT and CDR2 FYEKMQ (reference sequence). Trimming at V came to 6 bases and at J to 2 bases, leaving 11 bases not matched to a gene. This CDR3 comprises 17 residues. The CDR3 is CASRTTTSGTSQETQYF. The CDR3 bases are TGTGCCAGCAGAACTACGACTAGCGGGACTTCACAAGAGACCCAGTACTTC.

The DNA of the CDR3 is TGTGCCAGCAGTAGAGAGGGCGGGAGGGGGGAGTACTTC. Protein product: CASSREGGRGEYF. The chain combines TRBV9 with TRBJ2-5, with TRBD2 matching over 9 bases. The CDR3 runs 13 residues. With 5 bases clipped from V and 12 bases from J, the junction kept 11 bases outside the gene matches. Germline CDR1 SGDLS, CDR2 YYNGEE.

At least ten counts were recorded for this clonotype. The rearrangement uses TRBV6-2 or TRBV6-3 and TRBJ2-7; 9 bases line up with TRBD1. The CDR3 runs 13 residues. With V trimmed by 0 bases and J by 6 bases, 0 bases remained unmatched. CDR1 and CDR2 from the germline V gene are MNHEY and SVGEGT. The CDR3 here is CASSYSDRGEQYF. In nucleotides, the CDR3 is TGTGCCAGCAGTTACTCGGACAGGGGCGAGCAGTACTTC.

This clonotype was counted many times. The chain is built from TRBV2 and TRBJ2-3, with TRBD2 identical over 14 bases. Looked up from germline, CDR1 is SNHLY and CDR2 is FYNNEI. V dropped 5 bases and J dropped 6; count of bases not matched to a gene: 7. The CDR3 totals 16 residues. The CDR3 sequence is CASSQGLAGGSDTQYF. The CDR3 DNA sequence: TGTGCCAGCAGTCAAGGACTAGCGGGAGGTTCGGATACGCAGTATTTT.

This clonotype was observed many times. The genes are TRBV24-1 and TRBJ2-1, with 10 bases matching TRBD1. Looked up from germline, CDR1 is KGHDR and CDR2 is SFDVKD. This CDR3 contains 16 residues. Trimming cost V 1 base and J 6 bases; bases outside gene matches: 5. CDR3 region: CATSDFGQGVSNEQFF. CDR3 in DNA: TGTGCCACCAGTGATTTCGGACAGGGGGTCTCCAATGAGCAGTTCTTC.

This clonotype showed up many times. The rearrangement joins TRBV13 to TRBJ2-3; D perhaps matches TRBD2 (7 bases). Trimming left V 6 bases short and J 4 bases short, with 14 bases between. The CDR3 is 14 residues long. Germline CDR1 PRHDT, CDR2 FYEKMQ (reference sequence). This CDR3 is CASRSRGAPDTQYF. The CDR3 DNA follows: TGTGCCAGCAGGTCTCGGGGGGCTCCAGATACGCAGTATTTT.

This clonotype was counted at least ten times. The chain has TRBV6-1 and TRBJ1-2; D gene ambiguous. Trimming stripped 1 base from V and 4 bases from J, with 13 bases between. Per the germline V gene, CDR1 is MNHNS and CDR2 is SASEGT. CDR3 length equals 15 residues. DNA of the CDR3: TGTGCCAGCAGTGAAGGGGCCAGCCCGATCTATGGCTACACCTTC. Translated, it gives CASSEGASPIYGYTF.

Ten or more counts support this clonotype. One end of the junction is discordant with germline, which a read error may explain. The rearrangement uses TRBV20-1 and TRBJ2-3, with 9 bases aligning to TRBD2. The CDR3 covers 15 residues. Germline V gives CDR1 DFQATT, CDR2 SNEGSKA (reference sequence). CDR3 DNA: TGCAGTGCTAGAGATTTTGGGACTAGCACAAATACGCAGTATTTT. Translation gives CSARDFGTSTNTQYF.

This clonotype was recorded at least ten times. This sequence joins TRBV30 and TRBJ1-4; D unresolved. This CDR3 is built from 13 residues. Germline assignment: CDR1 GTSNPN and CDR2 SVGIG (reference sequence). Trimming shortened V by 8 bases and J by 0 bases, and 10 bases separated the two germline ends. CDR3 DNA: TGTGCCGGACCAGACGCAACTAATGAAAAACTGTTTTTT. This encodes CAGPDATNEKLFF.

The V call is TRBV5-4, the J call TRBJ1-4; D remains ambiguous. This CDR3 has 16 amino acids. Trimming removed 4 bases at V and 2 bases at J, with 15 bases between. The germline V gene has CDR1 SGHNT and CDR2 YYREEE (reference sequence). The CDR3 loop is CASSENRGVTNEKLFF. As DNA, the CDR3 is TGTGCCAGCAGCGAGAACCGGGGTGTCACTAATGAAAAACTGTTTTTT.

The chain employs TRBV11-2 and TRBJ1-5; 7 bases fit TRBD1. The CDR3 length is 15 residues. The V gene end was trimmed by 5 bases and the J gene end by 7 bases; junction bases not matched to a gene: 11. From germline, CDR1 is SGHAT and CDR2 FQNNGV. CDR3 protein: CASSTRDSAWQPQHF. For the CDR3, the DNA is TGTGCCAGCAGCACCCGGGACAGCGCCTGGCAGCCCCAGCATTTT.

This clonotype was observed many times. The chain is built from TRBV7-2 and TRBJ2-7; the match to TRBD1 covers 7 bases. V was pared by 1 base and J by 2 bases, with 2 bases of the junction left unmatched. The CDR3 is 14 residues long. Germline CDR1 SGHTA, CDR2 FQGNSA. This CDR3 is CASSLERGPYEQYF. The CDR3 region has the DNA TGTGCCAGCAGCTTAGAGAGGGGGCCCTACGAGCAGTACTTC.

This clonotype was picked up a small number of times. The chain carries TRBV12-3 or TRBV12-4 and TRBJ1-6; D not certain. This CDR3 comprises 15 residues. Trimming shortened V by 0 bases and J by 6 bases, and 9 bases separated the two germline ends. The CDR3 spells CASSLAGLRNSPLHF. The CDR3 bases are TGTGCCAGCAGTTTAGCAGGACTCCGTAATTCACCCCTCCACTTT.

This clonotype has ten or more counts. This chain's CDR3 is CASSSRRVGRETQYF. The CDR3 DNA follows: TGTGCCAGCAGTTCCAGGAGGGTGGGAAGGGAGACCCAGTACTTC. The rearrangement links TRBV6-1 to TRBJ2-5, with D maybe TRBD2 (6 bases). CDR3 size: 15 residues. Germline CDR1 is MNHNS and CDR2 is SASEGT. Trimming took off 5 bases at V and 5 bases at J, with 18 bases between the two ends.

The rearrangement links TRBV20-1 to TRBJ2-4, with 9 nucleotides matching TRBD1. CDR3 length: 13 amino acids. Germline V lookup: CDR1 DFQATT, CDR2 SNEGSKA (reference sequence). Unmatched junction bases numbered 4, after V lost 6 bases and J lost 4 bases. The CDR3 sequence is CSATDRGKNIQYF. CDR3 sequence (DNA): TGCAGTGCGACAGACAGGGGGAAAAACATTCAGTACTTC.

This clonotype was observed many times. This rearrangement joins TRBV20-1 to TRBJ1-5; D gene ambiguous. Per the germline V gene, CDR1 is DFQATT and CDR2 is SNEGSKA (reference sequence). Trimming shortened V by 4 bases and J by 2 bases, and 12 bases separated the two germline ends. The CDR3 is 14 residues long. The CDR3 region is CSAISGYGNQPQHF. CDR3 sequence (DNA): TGCAGTGCTATATCGGGGTACGGCAATCAGCCCCAGCATTTT.